This TCR beta chain stems from a study of identifying expanded T cells in peripheral blood. Points on this clone: Its antigen is unknown.

TCRdb keeps only in-frame clones here, not all; method: immunoSEQ multiplex PCR. The sample lists over 90,000 clones, around 89% occurring once. No infections or other immune events were documented during collection. Broader study findings: Across healthy donors, higher total template counts meant significantly greater roughly two-week count variance.

V lost 8 bases and J lost 7, with 15 bases in between. From germline, CDR1 is MNHEY and CDR2 SMNVEV (reference sequence). This CDR3 has 13 residues. Material: blood. The receptor comes from a person aged 18 to 75 in good health. The chain carries TRBV27 and TRBJ1-5, with TRBD1 as a possible D gene (6 bases). In DNA form, the CDR3 reads TGTGCCAGCGGACTGGACAGCAGACAGCCCCAGCATTTT. This gives the protein CASGLDSRQPQHF.